In its sample, the clone carrying this TCR beta chain was seen a few times. The target antigen is unknown. The data belong to a study of CD8 T cells in ankylosing spondylitis. Points from the study as a whole: Reportedly, matched ankylosing spondylitis synovial fluid was significantly enriched for disease-linked clones. Several highly homologous variants formed a TCR beta motif that appeared characteristic of ankylosing spondylitis blood.

TCRdb re-analysed the 5' RACE reads in MiXCR, keeping a single row per CDR3 protein. The sample has around 890,000 distinct CDR3 sequences; 10% to 15% are singletons. Input material: blood, either unsorted or a sorted T cell fraction (not recorded which). This receptor was obtained from a male donor with ankylosing spondylitis.

CDR3 sequence: CSARNRGRGQREQYF. CDR3 DNA sequence: TGCAGTGCTAGAAACAGGGGGCGCGGTCAGCGCGAGCAGTACTTC. The rearrangement uses TRBV20-1 and TRBJ2-7, with 9 bases identical to TRBD1. Germline CDR1 reads DFQATT; CDR2 reads SNEGSKA (reference sequence). Trimming cost V 2 bases and J 6 bases; bases outside gene matches: 11. This CDR3 is 15 amino acids long.